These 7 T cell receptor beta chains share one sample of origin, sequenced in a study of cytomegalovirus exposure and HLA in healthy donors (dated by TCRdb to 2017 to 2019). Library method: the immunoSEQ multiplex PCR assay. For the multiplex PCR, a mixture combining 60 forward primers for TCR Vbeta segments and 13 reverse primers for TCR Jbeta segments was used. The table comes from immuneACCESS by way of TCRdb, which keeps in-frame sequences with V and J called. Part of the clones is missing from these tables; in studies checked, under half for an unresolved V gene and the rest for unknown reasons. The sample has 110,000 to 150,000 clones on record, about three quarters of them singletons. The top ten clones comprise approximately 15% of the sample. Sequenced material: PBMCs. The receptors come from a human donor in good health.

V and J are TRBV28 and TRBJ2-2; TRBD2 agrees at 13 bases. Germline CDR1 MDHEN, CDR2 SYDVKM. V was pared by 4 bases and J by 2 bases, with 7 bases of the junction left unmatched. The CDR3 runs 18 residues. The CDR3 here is CASSSGTSGNLNTGELFF. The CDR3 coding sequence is TGTGCCAGCAGTTCCGGGACTAGCGGGAATTTAAACACCGGGGAGCTGTTTTTT.

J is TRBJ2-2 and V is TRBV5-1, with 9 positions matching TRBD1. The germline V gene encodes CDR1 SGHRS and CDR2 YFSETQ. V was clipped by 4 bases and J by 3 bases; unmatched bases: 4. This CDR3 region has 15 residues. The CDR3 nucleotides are TGCGCCAGCAGCCCCCGGACAGGGGACACCGGGGAGCTGTTTTTT. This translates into CASSPRTGDTGELFF. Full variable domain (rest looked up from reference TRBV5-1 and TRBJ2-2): KAGVTQTPRYLIKTRGQQVTLSCSPISGHRSVSWYQQTPGQGLQFLFEYFSETQRNKGNFPGRFSGRQFSNSRSEMNVSTLELGDSALYLCASSPRTGDTGELFFGEGSRLTVL.

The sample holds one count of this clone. The CDR3 DNA follows: TGTGCCAGCATGGGGGGGTGCGAGCAGTACTTC. It translates to CASMGGCEQYF. The J gene is TRBJ2-7, the V gene TRBV2; 7 nucleotides align to TRBD2. Germline CDR1 SNHLY, CDR2 FYNNEI. The CDR3 consists of 11 residues. J was trimmed by 6 bases and V by 7 bases; bases with no gene match: 3.

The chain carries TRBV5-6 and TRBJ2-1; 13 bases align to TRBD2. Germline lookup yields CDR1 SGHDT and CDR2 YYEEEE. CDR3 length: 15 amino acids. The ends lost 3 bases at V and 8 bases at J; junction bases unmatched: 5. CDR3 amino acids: CASSSLAGGPDEQFF. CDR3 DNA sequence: TGTGCCAGCAGCTCACTAGCGGGGGGGCCCGATGAGCAGTTCTTC.

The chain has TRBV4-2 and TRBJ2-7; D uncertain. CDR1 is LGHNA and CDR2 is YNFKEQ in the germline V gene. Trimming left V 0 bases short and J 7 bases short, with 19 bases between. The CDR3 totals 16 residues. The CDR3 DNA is TGTGCCAGCAGCCAAGACCGGGTTGTGCCCGTTGGTGAGCAGTACTTC. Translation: CASSQDRVVPVGEQYF.

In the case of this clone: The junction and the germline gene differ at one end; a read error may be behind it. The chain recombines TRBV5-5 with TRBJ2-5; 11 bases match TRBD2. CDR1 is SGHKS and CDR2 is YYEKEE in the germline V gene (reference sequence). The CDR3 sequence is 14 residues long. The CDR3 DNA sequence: TGTGCCGGCAGCTTCACTAGCGGGGGAGAGACCCAGTACTTC. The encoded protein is CAGSFTSGGETQYF.

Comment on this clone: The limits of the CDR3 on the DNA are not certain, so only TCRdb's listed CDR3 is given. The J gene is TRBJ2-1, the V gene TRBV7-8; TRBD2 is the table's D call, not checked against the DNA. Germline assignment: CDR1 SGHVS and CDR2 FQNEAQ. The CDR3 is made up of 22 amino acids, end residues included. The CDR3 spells CASRPRVSVPAAYGGHYNEQFF.